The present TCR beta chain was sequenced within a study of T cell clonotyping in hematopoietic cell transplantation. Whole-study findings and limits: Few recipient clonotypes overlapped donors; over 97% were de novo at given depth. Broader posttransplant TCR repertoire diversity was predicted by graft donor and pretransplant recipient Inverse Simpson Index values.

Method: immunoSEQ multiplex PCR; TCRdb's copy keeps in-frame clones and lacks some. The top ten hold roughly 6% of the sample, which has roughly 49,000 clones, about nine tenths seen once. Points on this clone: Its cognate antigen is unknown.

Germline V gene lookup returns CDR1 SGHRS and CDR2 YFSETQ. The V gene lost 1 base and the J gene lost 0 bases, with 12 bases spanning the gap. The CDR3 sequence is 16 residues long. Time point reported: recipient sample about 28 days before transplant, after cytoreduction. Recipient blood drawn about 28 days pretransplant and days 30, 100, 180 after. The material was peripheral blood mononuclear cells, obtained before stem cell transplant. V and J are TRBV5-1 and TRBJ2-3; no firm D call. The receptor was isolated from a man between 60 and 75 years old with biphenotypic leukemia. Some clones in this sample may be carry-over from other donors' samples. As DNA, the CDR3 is TGCGCCAGCAGCTTGACGACTCCGGATAGCACAGATACGCAGTATTTT. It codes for CASSLTTPDSTDTQYF. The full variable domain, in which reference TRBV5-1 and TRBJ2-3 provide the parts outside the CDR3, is KAGVTQTPRYLIKTRGQQVTLSCSPISGHRSVSWYQQTPGQGLQFLFEYFSETQRNKGNFPGRFSGRQFSNSRSEMNVSTLELGDSALYLCASSLTTPDSTDTQYFGPGTRLTVL.